This TCR beta chain appears in the sequencing data of a study of OX40 agonist ivuxolimab in advanced cancers. Whole-study findings and limits: Expanded peripheral T cells had an undetermined antigen specificity.

Comment on this clone: The target antigen is unknown.

The repertoire was sequenced with immunoSEQ multiplex PCR; TCRdb's copy has only in-frame clones and lacks some. The sample lists about 93,000 clones; around 90% were seen once. Per germline, CDR1 KGHSH and CDR2 LQKENI. Trimming cost V 4 bases and J 2 bases, with 14 bases left between them. The CDR3 extends over 15 amino acids. The chain combines TRBV18 with TRBJ1-1; weak D call: TRBD1 (5 bases). Sequenced material: CD4+ or CD8+ T cells sorted from blood, taken in a trial of the OX40 agonist ivuxolimab. The receptor was derived from an adult with an advanced solid tumor such as melanoma, head and neck, liver or kidney cancer. Here the CDR3 DNA reads TGTGCCAGCTCACGGGGAGGGACGGGAAACACTGAAGCTTTCTTT. Protein product: CASSRGGTGNTEAFF.